A single sample gave rise to the 12 T cell receptor beta chains below, sequenced in a study of blood T cells in healthy people across ages. With a J-beta primer mix and a sample-barcoded 5' primer, a second PCR ran about 7 to 12 cycles. TCRdb itself ran the 5' RACE reads through MiXCR, one entry per CDR3 protein. Among around 1.7 million distinct CDR3 sequences listed, roughly 27% were seen once. The specimen was blood. These receptors all come from a woman aged 25 to 45 in good health.

The chain is built from TRBV11-2 and TRBJ2-1; TRBD2 agrees at 9 bases. The V gene's germline CDR1 is SGHAT and CDR2 FQNNGV. V shed 4 bases and J 9 bases; nucleotides not matched to a gene: 13. This CDR3 has 16 amino acids. The CDR3 DNA is TGTGCCAGCAGCTCCACAGCTAGCGGGGCGATCAGTGAGCAGTTCTTC. Encoded protein: CASSSTASGAISEQFF.

This clonotype was seen more than once but under ten times. The chain joins TRBV19 to TRBJ2-1, with TRBD1 matching over 11 bases. The CDR3 sequence is 16 residues long. Trimming took 2 bases from V and 2 from J; bases not matched to a gene: 2. The germline gives CDR1 LNHDA, CDR2 SQIVND (reference sequence). The DNA for the CDR3 is TGTGCCAGTAGTATAAAGGGACAGGGGGCCTACAATGAGCAGTTCTTC. Translating it yields CASSIKGQGAYNEQFF.

This clonotype was observed many times. The chain is built from TRBV24-1 and TRBJ2-1; a weak D match, TRBD1 (5 bases). Trimming took off 4 bases at V and 4 bases at J, with 7 bases between the two ends. CDR1 is KGHDR and CDR2 is SFDVKD in the germline V gene. CDR3 size: 13 residues. As DNA, the CDR3 is TGTGCCACCAGTGAGTCAGGGTACAATGAGCAGTTCTTC. Protein sequence: CATSESGYNEQFF.

Only a few counts were recorded for this clonotype. The rearrangement uses TRBV5-4 and TRBJ2-1; the D gene is possibly TRBD2 (5 bases). The CDR3 extends over 15 amino acids. Germline V CDR1 and CDR2: SGHNT, YYREEE (reference sequence). Trimming cost V 4 bases and J 1 base, with 12 bases left between them. CDR3 sequence (DNA): TGTGCCAGCAGCGCCGCCGGGGATTCCTACAATGAGCAGTTCTTC. It codes for CASSAAGDSYNEQFF.

This clonotype was picked up a small number of times. V is TRBV9 and J is TRBJ2-3; unclear D gene. This CDR3 spans 13 amino acids. Deletions cut 7 bases from V and 4 bases from J, with 13 bases between. Germline V CDR1 and CDR2: SGDLS, YYNGEE. The CDR3 sequence: CASQGFSADTQYF. In nucleotides, the CDR3 is TGTGCCAGCCAAGGGTTTTCCGCAGATACGCAGTATTTT.

This clonotype was counted a few times. The chain is built from TRBV3-1 and TRBJ2-1; D is unresolved. This CDR3 contains 12 residues. V was shortened by 1 base and J by 9 bases, with 7 bases between the two germline ends. From germline, CDR1 is LGHDT and CDR2 YNNKEL (reference sequence). CDR3 nucleotides: TGTGCCAGCAGCCAAGTTGCAAGTGAGCAGTTCTTC. This encodes CASSQVASEQFF.

The chain is built from TRBV20-1 and TRBJ2-5, with D perhaps matching TRBD1 (5 bases). V gave up 4 bases and J gave up 1 base, with 7 bases separating them. The length of the CDR3 is 12 residues. Looked up from germline, CDR1 is DFQATT and CDR2 is SNEGSKA (reference sequence). The DNA for the CDR3 is TGCAGTGCTATAGGGGCCCAAGAGACCCAGTACTTC. It is translated as CSAIGAQETQYF.

This clonotype was seen a few times. The CDR3 DNA reads TGTGCCAGCAGCCTGGGACTAGCCTACGACGAGCAGTACTTC. This codes for CASSLGLAYDEQYF. V usage is TRBV7-9 and J usage is TRBJ2-5; 9 bases align to TRBD2. The DNA end is more similar to TRBJ2-7, so the J call may be wrong. CDR3 length equals 14 residues. Germline CDR1 reads SEHNR; CDR2 reads FQNEAQ (reference sequence).

J is TRBJ2-1 and V is TRBV7-6; D uncertain. The tail of the sequence fits TRBJ2-7 better, so the J call may be wrong. The CDR3 totals 15 residues. CDR1 and CDR2 from the germline V gene are SGHVS and FNYEAQ. CDR3 sequence: CASSLAGRSYNEQYF. The CDR3 region has the DNA TGTGCCAGCAGCTTAGCGGGCCGCTCCTACAATGAGCAGTACTTC.

The chain is built from TRBV7-6 and TRBJ2-7; the match to TRBD2 covers 7 bases. The CDR3 has 14 residues. Germline CDR1 reads SGHVS; CDR2 reads FNYEAQ. V lost 5 bases, J lost 0 bases, and 4 bases stayed unmatched. The CDR3 loop reads CASSEAGISYEQYF. The DNA for the CDR3 is TGTGCCAGCAGCGAAGCGGGGATCTCCTACGAGCAGTACTTC.

The J gene is TRBJ1-1, the V gene TRBV7-2; D is unresolved. V lost 1 base and J lost 1, with 7 bases in between. This CDR3 contains 14 residues. CDR1 and CDR2 (germline): SGHTA, FQGNSA. CDR3 DNA: TGTGCCAGCAGCTTAGATGCAGCGAACACTGAAGCTTTCTTT. Its protein product is CASSLDAANTEAFF.

The chain employs TRBV20-1 and TRBJ2-7; 15 bases match TRBD2. Germline assignment: CDR1 DFQATT and CDR2 SNEGSKA (reference sequence). This CDR3 region has 19 residues. The V and J ends lost 3 bases and 1 base, in that order; junction bases with no gene match: 13. The CDR3 nucleotides read TGCAGTGCTAGCGGTCTTTGGACTAGCGGGAGGGCCGAATCCTACGAGCAGTACTTC. Translating gives CSASGLWTSGRAESYEQYF.